The 15 T cell receptor beta chains below all came from one sample that was sequenced in a study of cytomegalovirus exposure and HLA in healthy donors. The study ran its PCR with 60 Vbeta and 13 Jbeta primers. The table came from immunoSEQ multiplex PCR; TCRdb's copy has only in-frame clones and leaves some out. The sample has 110,000 or so clones, nearly 80% seen once; the top ten hold approximately 1.2%. Sequences were obtained from PBMCs. The receptors here all came from a young man in good health and CMV-seronegative.

The J gene is TRBJ2-3, the V gene TRBV5-1, with TRBD2 matching 7 bases. The CDR3 runs 15 residues. Germline-derived CDR1 and CDR2 are SGHRS and YFSETQ. Trimming took 5 bases from V and 2 from J; bases not matched to a gene: 8. CDR3 loop: CASSWSGGNTDTQYF. For the CDR3, the DNA is TGCGCCAGCAGTTGGTCGGGAGGAAACACAGATACGCAGTATTTT.

This chain connects TRBV10-2 to TRBJ1-2; no clear D gene. The CDR3 is 15 residues long. Germline V lookup: CDR1 WSHSY, CDR2 SAAADI. Trimming stripped 2 bases from V and 4 bases from J, with 14 bases between. The CDR3 reads CASSEPGGRAYGYTF. The DNA for the CDR3 is TGCGCCAGCAGTGAGCCTGGCGGGCGAGCCTATGGCTACACCTTC.

The CDR3 sequence is CASSQGQGFYEQYF. The CDR3 DNA is TGCGCCAGCAGCCAGGGACAGGGGTTCTACGAGCAGTACTTC. V usage is TRBV4-1 and J usage is TRBJ2-7; 10 nucleotides align to TRBD1. The CDR3 extends over 14 amino acids. CDR1 is MGHRA, CDR2 YSYEKL, per germline. The V and J ends lost 3 bases and 3 bases, in that order; junction bases with no gene match: 2.

The J gene is TRBJ2-1, the V gene TRBV7-2; the match to TRBD2 covers 7 bases. The V and J ends lost 4 bases and 7 bases, in that order; junction bases with no gene match: 7. The germline CDR1 and CDR2 sequences are SGHTA and FQGNSA. The length of the CDR3 is 14 residues. Here the CDR3 reads CASSSRLAKNEQFF. The CDR3 DNA is TGTGCCAGCAGCTCCAGACTAGCTAAGAATGAGCAGTTCTTC.

This sequence joins TRBV28 and TRBJ1-2, with TRBD1 matching over 7 bases. The CDR3 consists of 16 residues. In germline, CDR1 is MDHEN, CDR2 SYDVKM. V lost 1 base to trimming and J lost 3 bases; unmatched junction nucleotides: 8. The CDR3 loop is CASSLSTRGRDYGYTF. The CDR3 coding sequence is TGTGCCAGCAGTTTATCGACTAGGGGGCGGGACTATGGCTACACCTTC.

The J gene is TRBJ1-5, the V gene TRBV5-4; no clear D gene. Trimming left V 0 bases short and J 1 base short, with 11 bases between. This CDR3 region has 16 residues. Germline V lookup: CDR1 SGHNT, CDR2 YYREEE (reference sequence). The CDR3 DNA sequence: TGTGCCAGCAGCTTGGTACGGCGGAAGAGCAATCAGCCCCAGCATTTT. This translates into CASSLVRRKSNQPQHF.

The chain carries TRBV6-6 and TRBJ1-2; no clear D. Germline CDR1 reads MNHNY; CDR2 reads SVGAGI (reference sequence). V was shortened by 2 bases and J by 4 bases, with 11 bases between the two germline ends. There are 14 residues in the CDR3. The CDR3 region is CASSYGQPTYGYTF. Here the CDR3 DNA reads TGTGCCAGCAGTTACGGGCAGCCAACCTATGGCTACACCTTC.

The rearrangement joins TRBV5-6 to TRBJ2-1; TRBD2 matches at 10 bases. The V gene end was trimmed by 4 bases and the J gene end by 0 bases; junction bases not matched to a gene: 7. Germline V gene lookup returns CDR1 SGHDT and CDR2 YYEEEE. The CDR3 loop spans 17 amino acids. CDR3 sequence: CASSPTSGYGSYNEQFF. The CDR3 DNA reads TGTGCCAGCAGCCCGACTAGCGGGTACGGCTCCTACAATGAGCAGTTCTTC.

This clone was counted a few times. The V call is TRBV6-5, the J call TRBJ2-7; 9 bases line up with TRBD2. CDR1 is MNHEY and CDR2 is SVGAGI in the germline V gene. The CDR3 loop spans 15 amino acids. Germline trimming cut 8 bases from V and 0 bases from J; bases unmatched to any gene: 8. This CDR3 reads CASRLSSGTSYEQYF. Written as DNA, the CDR3 is TGTGCCAGCCGGTTGTCTAGCGGGACCTCCTACGAGCAGTACTTC.

This clone was recorded once. This chain connects TRBV9 to TRBJ2-4, with D tentatively TRBD1 (5 bases). Germline lookup yields CDR1 SGDLS and CDR2 YYNGEE. Trimming removed 0 bases from V and 1 base from J, with 5 bases in between. This CDR3 is 14 amino acids long. The CDR3 DNA sequence: TGTGCCAGCAGCGTAGAGGGGGCCAAAAACATTCAGTACTTC. The encoded protein is CASSVEGAKNIQYF.

The rearrangement links TRBV7-6 to TRBJ1-1; 7 nucleotides line up with TRBD1. The V gene's germline CDR1 is SGHVS and CDR2 FNYEAQ. The ends lost 5 bases at V and 0 bases at J; junction bases unmatched: 6. This CDR3 has 15 amino acids. The CDR3 nucleotides read TGTGCCAGCAGCCCCCGACAGGGCATGAACACTGAAGCTTTCTTT. This translates into CASSPRQGMNTEAFF.

The chain has TRBV6-4 and TRBJ2-1; TRBD2 agrees at 9 bases. The CDR3 runs 15 residues. J lost 6 bases, V lost 3 bases, and 6 bases had no gene match. The germline V gene has CDR1 MRHNA and CDR2 SNTAGT. The CDR3 DNA reads as TGTGCCAGCAGTGAGGCTAGCGGGAATTTCAATGAGCAGTTCTTC. Protein sequence: CASSEASGNFNEQFF.

The chain combines TRBV19 with TRBJ2-6; 8 nucleotides line up with TRBD1. CDR1 is LNHDA, CDR2 SQIVND, per germline (reference sequence). The CDR3 has 17 amino acids. The J segment lost 4 bases and the V segment lost 2 bases, leaving 7 bases of the junction unmatched. For the CDR3, the DNA is TGTGCCAGTAGTATATGGCGACAGGGGTACGGGGCCAACGTCCTGACTTTC. This sequence encodes CASSIWRQGYGANVLTF.

V gene TRBV5-1 combines with J gene TRBJ2-2, with D possibly TRBD1 on 5 matching bases. Germline V lookup: CDR1 SGHRS, CDR2 YFSETQ. CDR3 size: 17 residues. V was shortened by 0 bases and J by 1 base, with 13 bases between the two germline ends. CDR3 in amino acids: CASSLAPKGQNTGELFF. The CDR3 DNA follows: TGCGCCAGCAGCTTGGCGCCTAAAGGACAGAACACCGGGGAGCTGTTTTTT.

This rearrangement joins TRBV27 to TRBJ2-3, with D perhaps matching TRBD1 (5 bases). Between the trimmed V and J ends, which lost 7 bases and 3 bases, there was a span of 14 bases. The CDR3 length is 14 residues. Germline CDR1 MNHEY, CDR2 SMNVEV (reference sequence). In DNA form, the CDR3 reads TGTGCCAGCACTTTCCGCAGGGCAACAGATACGCAGTATTTT. Amino acid sequence: CASTFRRATDTQYF.